The rows below give T cell receptor beta chains drawn from one sample of a study of blood T cell repertoires in COVID-19. The method was immunoSEQ multiplex PCR; TCRdb's version includes in-frame clones alone and lacks a portion of them. The sample includes over 60,000 clones, 70% to 90% of them seen just once. The specimen was peripheral blood. These receptors were taken from a man between 70 and 80 years old with acute or convalescent COVID-19. Both conserved end residues are part of each CDR3. D genes are given only for firm matches. Clone sizes are given selectively: once, few, many, or a class where the clone is expanded.

j_call: TRBJ2-7; d_call: TRBD1; clone_size: NA; v_call: TRBV11-1; cdr3_nt: TGTGCCAGCAGCCGGATAGGACAGGGCCACGACGAGCAGTACTTC; cdr3_aa: CASSRIGQGHDEQYF
j_call: TRBJ1-2; d_call: NA; clone_size: once; v_call: TRBV19; cdr3_nt: TGTGCCTCCGGGCCCAGGGCCGGCTACACCTTC; cdr3_aa: CASGPRAGYTF
j_call: TRBJ2-1; d_call: TRBD1; clone_size: once; v_call: TRBV19; cdr3_nt: TGTGCCAGTGTAAACCGGGACAGTCCGGCCGGGACAGCCACCCGGGGGCAGTTCTTC; cdr3_aa: CASVNRDSPAGTATRGQFF
j_call: TRBJ2-1; d_call: NA; clone_size: NA; v_call: TRBV10-3; cdr3_nt: TGTGCCATCAGTAGTGGGAGTGATGAGCAGTTCTTC; cdr3_aa: CAISSGSDEQFF
j_call: TRBJ2-7; d_call: TRBD1; clone_size: NA; v_call: TRBV9; cdr3_nt: TGTGCCAGCAGCCCCCCACCGGGACAGAGCTACGAGCAGTACTTC; cdr3_aa: CASSPPPGQSYEQYF
j_call: TRBJ2-7; d_call: TRBD2; clone_size: NA; v_call: TRBV6-2/TRBV6-3; cdr3_nt: TGTGCCAGCAGTTTAACCGGGACTACGTACTACGCCGAGCAGTACTTC; cdr3_aa: CASSLTGTTYYAEQYF
j_call: TRBJ1-2; d_call: NA; clone_size: once; v_call: TRBV10-3; cdr3_nt: TGTGCCATCAGTGCCGAAGTGGGGCGGAGGGGCTATGGCTACACCTTC; cdr3_aa: CAISAEVGRRGYGYTF
j_call: TRBJ1-1; d_call: TRBD1; clone_size: NA; v_call: TRBV15; cdr3_nt: TGTGCCACCAGCAGAGGACAGGGGGCGGCTGAAGCTTTCTTT; cdr3_aa: CATSRGQGAAEAFF
j_call: TRBJ2-5; d_call: TRBD1; clone_size: NA; v_call: TRBV3-1/TRBV3-2; cdr3_nt: TGTGCCAGCAGCCAAGGTACAGGGGGAAGCCAAGAGACCCAGTACTTC; cdr3_aa: CASSQGTGGSQETQYF
j_call: TRBJ2-7; d_call: TRBD1; clone_size: NA; v_call: TRBV11-1; cdr3_nt: TGTGCCAGCAGCTTATTACAGGGGGTGTCCTACGAGCAGTACTTC; cdr3_aa: CASSLLQGVSYEQYF
j_call: TRBJ1-2; d_call: NA; clone_size: NA; v_call: TRBV6-5; cdr3_nt: TGTGCCAGCAGATTCGCGGGAGACTATGGCTACACCTTC; cdr3_aa: CASRFAGDYGYTF
j_call: TRBJ1-1; d_call: NA; clone_size: NA; v_call: TRBV19; cdr3_nt: TGTGCCAGTGGACTTCAGATGAACACTGAAGCTTTCTTT; cdr3_aa: CASGLQMNTEAFF
j_call: TRBJ2-7; d_call: TRBD1; clone_size: few; v_call: TRBV2; cdr3_nt: TGTGCCAGCAGTGAAGGACAGGGTGTCTACGAGCAGTACTTC; cdr3_aa: CASSEGQGVYEQYF
j_call: TRBJ2-1; d_call: NA; clone_size: NA; v_call: TRBV7-3; cdr3_nt: TGTGCCAGCAGCTCCAACTACAATGAGCAGTTCTTC; cdr3_aa: CASSSNYNEQFF
j_call: TRBJ2-7; d_call: TRBD2; clone_size: NA; v_call: TRBV27; cdr3_nt: TGTGCCAGCAGTAGTTCGGGGGGTTTGATGCGTGAGCAGTACTTC; cdr3_aa: CASSSSGGLMREQYF
j_call: TRBJ2-1; d_call: TRBD2; clone_size: NA; v_call: TRBV5-1; cdr3_nt: TGCGCCAGCAGTCTTGGACTAGCGGGAGGGGATGAGCAGTTCTTC; cdr3_aa: CASSLGLAGGDEQFF
j_call: TRBJ1-4; d_call: TRBD1; clone_size: NA; v_call: TRBV9; cdr3_nt: TGTGCCAGCAGCGCCCGTGGGTCAGGGGGCAATGAAAAACTGTTTTTT; cdr3_aa: CASSARGSGGNEKLFF
j_call: TRBJ2-1; d_call: TRBD1; clone_size: NA; v_call: TRBV5-1; cdr3_nt: TGCGCCAGCAGCACCGGGACAGGGGGCCACAATGAGCAGTTCTTC; cdr3_aa: CASSTGTGGHNEQFF
j_call: TRBJ1-2; d_call: NA; clone_size: NA; v_call: TRBV5-8; cdr3_nt: TGTGCCAGCAGCCAGACAGGTTCCAACTATGGCTACACCTTC; cdr3_aa: CASSQTGSNYGYTF
j_call: TRBJ1-1; d_call: NA; clone_size: NA; v_call: TRBV29-1; cdr3_nt: TGCAGCGTGGGGGGGAGGAAGGGGCGCAGCACTGAAGCTTTCTTT; cdr3_aa: CSVGGRKGRSTEAFF
j_call: TRBJ1-3; d_call: NA; clone_size: NA; v_call: TRBV28; cdr3_nt: TGTGCCAGCAGTTTTGAGACGGGGGGAAACACCATATATTTT; cdr3_aa: CASSFETGGNTIYF
j_call: TRBJ2-7; d_call: NA; clone_size: NA; v_call: TRBV18; cdr3_nt: TGTGCCAGCTCACCGGTGACTAGGGCCTCCTACGAGCAGTACTTC; cdr3_aa: CASSPVTRASYEQYF
j_call: TRBJ2-7; d_call: TRBD1; clone_size: NA; v_call: TRBV5-6; cdr3_nt: TGTGCCAGCAGCTTGATAGGACAGGGCTACGAGCAGTACTTC; cdr3_aa: CASSLIGQGYEQYF
j_call: TRBJ1-5; d_call: NA; clone_size: NA; v_call: TRBV6-5; cdr3_nt: TGTGCCAGCCAGGCCGGCCAGTTCCAACCCCAGCATTTT; cdr3_aa: CASQAGQFQPQHF
j_call: TRBJ1-5; d_call: NA; clone_size: NA; v_call: TRBV19; cdr3_nt: TGTGCCACCTTAAGTACACAGATCAATCAGCCCCAGCATTTT; cdr3_aa: CATLSTQINQPQHF
j_call: TRBJ2-3; d_call: TRBD2; clone_size: NA; v_call: TRBV5-4; cdr3_nt: TGTGCCAGCAGCCCGGGACTACGCACAGATACGCAGTATTTT; cdr3_aa: CASSPGLRTDTQYF
j_call: TRBJ2-7; d_call: NA; clone_size: NA; v_call: TRBV11-2; cdr3_nt: TGTGCCAGCAGCTCGGACAGTTCCTACGAGCAGTACTTC; cdr3_aa: CASSSDSSYEQYF
j_call: TRBJ2-2; d_call: NA; clone_size: NA; v_call: TRBV5-1; cdr3_nt: TGCGCCAGCAGCCGTGAGATTCAGGGCACCGGGGAGCTGTTTTTT; cdr3_aa: CASSREIQGTGELFF
j_call: TRBJ2-3; d_call: TRBD2; clone_size: NA; v_call: TRBV19; cdr3_nt: TGTGCCAGTACCCCCGTGGGGCTAGCGGACACAGATACGCAGTATTTT; cdr3_aa: CASTPVGLADTDTQYF
j_call: TRBJ1-1; d_call: TRBD1; clone_size: NA; v_call: TRBV11-1; cdr3_nt: TGTGCCAGCAGCCAGACAGGGACCCACACTGAAGCTTTCTTT; cdr3_aa: CASSQTGTHTEAFF
j_call: TRBJ2-3; d_call: NA; clone_size: NA; v_call: TRBV11-3; cdr3_nt: TGTGCCAGCAGCTTAACTACTAGCACAGATACGCAGTATTTT; cdr3_aa: CASSLTTSTDTQYF
j_call: TRBJ2-3; d_call: TRBD2; clone_size: NA; v_call: TRBV19; cdr3_nt: TGTGCCAGTAGTATATCTAGCGGGGTGACAGATACGCAGTATTTT; cdr3_aa: CASSISSGVTDTQYF
j_call: TRBJ2-1; d_call: NA; clone_size: NA; v_call: TRBV19; cdr3_nt: TGTGCCAGTAGTATGAGATACAATGAGCAGTTCTTC; cdr3_aa: CASSMRYNEQFF
j_call: TRBJ2-7; d_call: NA; clone_size: once; v_call: TRBV5-1; cdr3_nt: TGCGCCAGCAGCCTGCCCCATCTACGCGCCTCCTACGAGCAGTACTTC; cdr3_aa: CASSLPHLRASYEQYF
j_call: TRBJ2-2; d_call: TRBD1; clone_size: NA; v_call: TRBV29-1; cdr3_nt: TGCAGCGTGAGGACAGGGGGAAACACCGGGGAGCTGTTTTTT; cdr3_aa: CSVRTGGNTGELFF
j_call: TRBJ1-3; d_call: NA; clone_size: NA; v_call: TRBV20-1; cdr3_nt: TGCAGTTCCCAAGACCGGGGCACCATATATTTT; cdr3_aa: CSSQDRGTIYF
j_call: TRBJ2-3; d_call: TRBD1; clone_size: NA; v_call: TRBV28; cdr3_nt: TGTGCCAGCAAGACAGGGTTCACAGATACGCAGTATTTT; cdr3_aa: CASKTGFTDTQYF
j_call: TRBJ1-3; d_call: NA; clone_size: few; v_call: TRBV5-6; cdr3_nt: TGTGCCAGCAGCTTGTACAGAAACTCTGGAAACACCATATATTTT; cdr3_aa: CASSLYRNSGNTIYF
j_call: TRBJ1-5; d_call: NA; clone_size: NA; v_call: TRBV20-1; cdr3_nt: TGCAGTGCTAGTTTCCCGCAGGGGAATCAGCCCCAGCATTTT; cdr3_aa: CSASFPQGNQPQHF
j_call: TRBJ2-2; d_call: TRBD1; clone_size: NA; v_call: TRBV19; cdr3_nt: TGTGCCAGTAGTACGGGACAGCCGAACACCGGGGAGCTGTTTTTT; cdr3_aa: CASSTGQPNTGELFF
j_call: TRBJ1-1; d_call: NA; clone_size: NA; v_call: TRBV14; cdr3_nt: TGTGCCAGCAGCCAAACTGGACACCTCACTGAAGCTTTCTTT; cdr3_aa: CASSQTGHLTEAFF
j_call: TRBJ1-5; d_call: TRBD1; clone_size: NA; v_call: TRBV7-3; cdr3_nt: TGTGCCAGCAGCCATCAGGGGGCTACGGGCAATCAGCCCCAGCATTTT; cdr3_aa: CASSHQGATGNQPQHF
j_call: TRBJ2-3; d_call: TRBD2; clone_size: NA; v_call: TRBV7-9; cdr3_nt: TGTGCCAGCGGACTAGCGACAGATACGCAGTATTTT; cdr3_aa: CASGLATDTQYF
j_call: TRBJ1-1; d_call: NA; clone_size: medium-sized; v_call: TRBV14; cdr3_nt: TGTGCCAGCAGCCCACTGGGGGGAGATGAAGCTTTCTTT; cdr3_aa: CASSPLGGDEAFF
j_call: TRBJ1-2; d_call: TRBD1; clone_size: NA; v_call: TRBV5-1; cdr3_nt: TGCGCCAGCAGCGAACAGGGGCTCGGAGATGGCTACACCTTC; cdr3_aa: CASSEQGLGDGYTF
j_call: TRBJ1-2; d_call: NA; clone_size: once; v_call: TRBV11-2; cdr3_nt: TGTGCCAGCAGCTTAGGGTCGGCGGGTGGCTACACCTTC; cdr3_aa: CASSLGSAGGYTF
j_call: TRBJ2-3; d_call: TRBD1; clone_size: NA; v_call: TRBV19; cdr3_nt: TGTGCCAGTACTCAGGACAGGGTAGTATCAGATACGCAGTATTTT; cdr3_aa: CASTQDRVVSDTQYF
j_call: TRBJ1-2; d_call: NA; clone_size: NA; v_call: TRBV5-6; cdr3_nt: TGTGCCAGCAGCTCCTCGGGGGGCTACACCTTC; cdr3_aa: CASSSSGGYTF
j_call: TRBJ1-3; d_call: TRBD1; clone_size: NA; v_call: TRBV3-1/TRBV3-2; cdr3_nt: TGTGCCAGCAGCCCTTCCCTGACAGGGTCCGATGGAAACACCATATATTTT; cdr3_aa: CASSPSLTGSDGNTIYF
j_call: TRBJ1-2; d_call: NA; clone_size: NA; v_call: TRBV18; cdr3_nt: TGTGCCAGCTCACCACCAAGTACAGACCTCTATGGCTACACCTTC; cdr3_aa: CASSPPSTDLYGYTF
j_call: TRBJ1-4; d_call: NA; clone_size: NA; v_call: TRBV7-9; cdr3_nt: TGTGCCAGCAGCTCTGGACTCTCGTCGGATGAAAAACTGTTTTTT; cdr3_aa: CASSSGLSSDEKLFF
j_call: TRBJ2-1; d_call: NA; clone_size: NA; v_call: TRBV11-3; cdr3_nt: TGTGCCAGCAGCCCTCAGGGAATTGGCAATGAGCAGTTCTTC; cdr3_aa: CASSPQGIGNEQFF
j_call: TRBJ2-1; d_call: NA; clone_size: NA; v_call: TRBV12-5; cdr3_nt: TGTGCTAGTGGTTTGATCATCAATGAGCAGTTCTTC; cdr3_aa: CASGLIINEQFF
j_call: TRBJ2-1; d_call: NA; clone_size: NA; v_call: TRBV11-2; cdr3_nt: TGTGCCAGCAGTACGTTAGCCGGGACACCTTACAATGAGCAGTTCTTC; cdr3_aa: CASSTLAGTPYNEQFF
j_call: TRBJ1-4; d_call: NA; clone_size: once; v_call: TRBV27; cdr3_nt: TGTGCCAGCAGTTTCGCGGGGGCAAAACTGTTTTTT; cdr3_aa: CASSFAGAKLFF